The rows below give T cell receptor beta chains drawn from one sample of a study of OX40 agonist ivuxolimab in advanced cancers. Sequenced by immunoSEQ multiplex PCR; TCRdb stores in-frame clones only, minus some. In the table there are about 83,000 clones, around 86% of which are singletons. The source was CD4+ or CD8+ T cells sorted from blood, collected in a trial of the OX40 agonist ivuxolimab. The origin of the receptors is an adult with an advanced solid tumor such as melanoma, head and neck, liver or kidney cancer. The CDR3 runs from the conserved cysteine through the conserved F or W. The D gene is left open where the match is weak. The listing skips clone size in some rows; elsewhere it reads once, few, many or a size class.

size: NA
D: TRBD1
J: TRBJ1-5
V: TRBV5-1
DNA: TGCGCCAGCAGCTTGTCGGGACAGTGGGCTCAGCCCCAGCATTTT
CDR3: CASSLSGQWAQPQHF

size: NA
D: NA
J: TRBJ1-2
V: TRBV11-2
DNA: TGTGCCAGCAGCCCCCACATTGGGACTCCCGGACACTATGGCTACACCTTC
CDR3: CASSPHIGTPGHYGYTF

size: NA
D: TRBD2
J: TRBJ2-7
V: TRBV12-5
DNA: TGTGCTAGTGTCCTCGGGGGGAGCTCCTACGAGCAGTACTTC
CDR3: CASVLGGSSYEQYF

size: NA
D: NA
J: TRBJ1-4
V: TRBV7-8
DNA: TGTGCCAGCAGCCTTAATGGGGCCAGCCCGGGTGAAAAACTGTTTTTT
CDR3: CASSLNGASPGEKLFF

size: NA
D: TRBD2
J: TRBJ2-3
V: TRBV7-2
DNA: TGTGCCAGCGCGGGGGGGCCGGGAGATACGCAGTATTTT
CDR3: CASAGGPGDTQYF

size: NA
D: NA
J: TRBJ2-5
V: TRBV6-1
DNA: TGTGCCAGCGAAGAAAGGGGACGAGAGACCCAGTACTTC
CDR3: CASEERGRETQYF

size: NA
D: TRBD2
J: TRBJ2-7
V: TRBV5-4
DNA: TGTGCCAGCAGCCCGGGACTAGCGGGGGAACGCTACGAGCAGTACTTC
CDR3: CASSPGLAGERYEQYF

size: NA
D: NA
J: TRBJ2-6
V: TRBV7-3
DNA: TGTGCCAGCAGCTTGGAAACCTCTGGGGCCAACGTCCTGACTTTC
CDR3: CASSLETSGANVLTF

size: NA
D: NA
J: TRBJ2-7
V: TRBV20-1
DNA: TGCAGTGCTGGCGCTGGGATCGAGCAGTACTTC
CDR3: CSAGAGIEQYF

size: NA
D: TRBD2
J: TRBJ2-5
V: TRBV7-2
DNA: TGTGCCAGCAGCTCCCCGGGACTAGGGGAGCCCCAGTACTTC
CDR3: CASSSPGLGEPQYF

size: NA
D: NA
J: TRBJ2-2
V: TRBV2
DNA: TGTGCCAGCAGTCAAGAGGGGGGAGGGACCGGGGAGCTGTTTTTT
CDR3: CASSQEGGGTGELFF

size: NA
D: NA
J: TRBJ2-2
V: TRBV11-2
DNA: TGTGCCAGCAGCCCCCTGCCAGGGCACACCGGGGAGCTGTTTTTT
CDR3: CASSPLPGHTGELFF

size: NA
D: NA
J: TRBJ1-6
V: TRBV6-5
DNA: TGTGCCAGCAGCGCCCGGGATTCACCCCTCCACTTT
CDR3: CASSARDSPLHF

size: NA
D: TRBD1
J: TRBJ2-5
V: TRBV25-1
DNA: TGTGCCAGCAGTGACTCAGGACAGGGGGGATTGGTAGAGACCCAGTACTTC
CDR3: CASSDSGQGGLVETQYF

size: NA
D: TRBD1
J: TRBJ2-2
V: TRBV10-3
DNA: TGTGCCATCAGTCCGGGACAGGCGAACACCGGGGAGCTGTTTTTT
CDR3: CAISPGQANTGELFF

size: NA
D: NA
J: TRBJ1-2
V: TRBV29-1
DNA: TGCAGCGTTGACAGCTATGGCTGCACCTTC
CDR3: CSVDSYGCTF

size: NA
D: NA
J: TRBJ1-1
V: TRBV2
DNA: TGTGCCAGCAGTATGGACAGAAGGACTGAAGCTTTCTTT
CDR3: CASSMDRRTEAFF

size: NA
D: NA
J: TRBJ1-1
V: TRBV6-1
DNA: TGTGCCAGCAGTTTGGCTCGTATTGAAGCTTTCTTT
CDR3: CASSLARIEAFF

size: NA
D: NA
J: TRBJ1-6
V: TRBV7-2
DNA: TGTGCCAGCAGCCCCGTTAAAAATTCACCCCTCCACTTT
CDR3: CASSPVKNSPLHF

size: NA
D: NA
J: TRBJ1-1
V: TRBV7-2
DNA: TGTGCCAGCAGCCGGGTGGAGGGAGGCACTGAAGCTTTCTTT
CDR3: CASSRVEGGTEAFF

size: NA
D: NA
J: TRBJ2-4
V: TRBV19
DNA: TGTGCCAGTAGGGGGGGAGCCAAAAACATTCAGTACTTC
CDR3: CASRGGAKNIQYF

size: NA
D: NA
J: TRBJ1-6
V: TRBV5-5
DNA: TGTGCCAGCAGCTTGTGGCAGGGGAACAATTCACCCCTCCACTTT
CDR3: CASSLWQGNNSPLHF

size: NA
D: NA
J: TRBJ2-2
V: TRBV21-1
DNA: TGTGCCAGCAGAGAAGCATCCCCCCCCGCGAACACCGGGGAGCTGTTTTTT
CDR3: CASREASPPANTGELFF

size: few
D: NA
J: TRBJ1-4
V: TRBV29-1
DNA: TGCAGCGTGGTTAAGGACAGAAAAAATGAAAAACTGTTTTTT
CDR3: CSVVKDRKNEKLFF

size: NA
D: TRBD1
J: TRBJ2-2
V: TRBV7-2
DNA: TGTGCCAGCAGCCGACAGGGGGGGTCCGGGGAGCTGTTTTTT
CDR3: CASSRQGGSGELFF

size: NA
D: TRBD2
J: TRBJ2-7
V: TRBV30
DNA: TGTGCCTGGAGTGTCGGACTAGCGGCCTACGAGCAGTACTTC
CDR3: CAWSVGLAAYEQYF

size: NA
D: NA
J: TRBJ2-7
V: TRBV7-2
DNA: TGTGCCAGCAGCTTAGACAGGGTAATAGCGTACGAGCAGTACTTC
CDR3: CASSLDRVIAYEQYF

size: NA
D: NA
J: TRBJ1-2
V: TRBV30
DNA: TGTGCCTGGAGTTTGTGGAGCTATGGCTACACCTTC
CDR3: CAWSLWSYGYTF

size: once
D: NA
J: TRBJ2-7
V: TRBV5-4
DNA: TGTGCCAGCAGCTTGGGCCTTCCGAGCTCCTACGAGCAGTACTTC
CDR3: CASSLGLPSSYEQYF

size: once
D: NA
J: TRBJ2-7
V: TRBV7-6
DNA: TGTGCCAGCAGCTTAAGTGTGGTCTCCTACGAGCAGTACTTC
CDR3: CASSLSVVSYEQYF

size: NA
D: TRBD2
J: TRBJ2-7
V: TRBV6-6
DNA: TGTGCCAGCACTCGGGGGGGGGCCTACGAGCAGTACTTC
CDR3: CASTRGGAYEQYF

size: NA
D: NA
J: TRBJ1-2
V: TRBV7-2
DNA: TGTGCCAGCAGCTTCAAGGTTCTACGAGGGAAGGATGGCTACACCTTC
CDR3: CASSFKVLRGKDGYTF

size: NA
D: NA
J: TRBJ1-2
V: TRBV6-5
DNA: TGTGCCAGCAGTTACTCTTCCGGTTATACTAACTATGGCTACACCTTC
CDR3: CASSYSSGYTNYGYTF

size: NA
D: TRBD1
J: TRBJ1-1
V: TRBV5-4
DNA: TGTGCCAGCAGCTTGGGAGGGGGCCGAACTGAAGCTTTCTTT
CDR3: CASSLGGGRTEAFF

size: NA
D: NA
J: TRBJ1-6
V: TRBV5-1
DNA: TGCGCCAGCAGCTTGGATCTTGGAGGGGGAGGGTCACCCCTCCACTTT
CDR3: CASSLDLGGGGSPLHF

size: NA
D: NA
J: TRBJ2-2
V: TRBV30
DNA: TGTGCCTGGAGTTCTTCCGGTCGATCTGGCGGGGAGCTGTTTTTT
CDR3: CAWSSSGRSGGELFF

size: NA
D: NA
J: TRBJ1-2
V: TRBV25-1
DNA: TGTGCCAGCAGTGGAGCCGGGACCACCGGAGTTTATGGCTACACCTTC
CDR3: CASSGAGTTGVYGYTF

size: NA
D: TRBD2
J: TRBJ2-2
V: TRBV19
DNA: TGTGCCAGTAGTCAGCGGGGGACGAACACCGGGGAGCTGTTTTTT
CDR3: CASSQRGTNTGELFF

size: NA
D: NA
J: TRBJ1-6
V: TRBV7-3
DNA: TGTGCCAGCAGCCTATCCAGCGACCATAATTCACCCCTCCACTTT
CDR3: CASSLSSDHNSPLHF

size: NA
D: TRBD1
J: TRBJ1-4
V: TRBV4-1
DNA: TGCGCCAGCAGCAACCGGGACAGGGATTTTGAAAAACTGTTTTTT
CDR3: CASSNRDRDFEKLFF

size: NA
D: NA
J: TRBJ2-1
V: TRBV7-8
DNA: TGTGCCAGCAGCTTACTCCGGGGGGCGAACAATGAGCAGTTCTTC
CDR3: CASSLLRGANNEQFF

size: few
D: NA
J: TRBJ1-6
V: TRBV10-2
DNA: TGCGCCAGCAGGGGACAAATGGCGTCACCCCTCCACTTT
CDR3: CASRGQMASPLHF

size: few
D: NA
J: TRBJ1-1
V: TRBV4-1
DNA: TGCGCCAGCAGCCAAGTTCGGTCGCTGAACACTGAAGCTTTCTTT
CDR3: CASSQVRSLNTEAFF

size: NA
D: TRBD1
J: TRBJ1-2
V: TRBV4-1
DNA: TGCGCCAGCAGCCCATGGAGGGACAGGGGTGATCATGGCTACACCTTC
CDR3: CASSPWRDRGDHGYTF

size: NA
D: NA
J: TRBJ2-2
V: TRBV7-3
DNA: TGTGCCAGCAGCTTAACAAGGAACACCGGGGAGCTGTTTTTT
CDR3: CASSLTRNTGELFF

size: NA
D: NA
J: TRBJ1-2
V: TRBV2
DNA: TGTGCCAGCAGCCCCAGGGAGGATGGCTACACCTTC
CDR3: CASSPREDGYTF

size: once
D: TRBD2
J: TRBJ2-3
V: TRBV2
DNA: TGTGCCAGCACCCTAGGGGGACTAGCGGGAAGCACAGATACGCAGTATTTT
CDR3: CASTLGGLAGSTDTQYF

size: few
D: NA
J: TRBJ2-5
V: TRBV5-6
DNA: TGTGCCAGCAGCTTGGCCCGGGACGAAGAGACCCAGTACTTC
CDR3: CASSLARDEETQYF

size: NA
D: NA
J: TRBJ1-4
V: TRBV7-8
DNA: TGTGCCAGCAGCTTAACGGCGACAGTTAATGAAAAACTGTTTTTT
CDR3: CASSLTATVNEKLFF

size: few
D: TRBD1
J: TRBJ1-2
V: TRBV5-6
DNA: TGTGCCAGCAGCCAGAAGGGACAGCTCCACTATGGCTACACCTTC
CDR3: CASSQKGQLHYGYTF

size: NA
D: NA
J: TRBJ2-7
V: TRBV10-3
DNA: TGTGCCATCAGTCGACAGAGAAACTACGAGCAGTACTTC
CDR3: CAISRQRNYEQYF

size: NA
D: TRBD1
J: TRBJ1-2
V: TRBV29-1
DNA: TGCAGCGCGGGGGGACAGGGGGACTATGGCTACACCTTC
CDR3: CSAGGQGDYGYTF